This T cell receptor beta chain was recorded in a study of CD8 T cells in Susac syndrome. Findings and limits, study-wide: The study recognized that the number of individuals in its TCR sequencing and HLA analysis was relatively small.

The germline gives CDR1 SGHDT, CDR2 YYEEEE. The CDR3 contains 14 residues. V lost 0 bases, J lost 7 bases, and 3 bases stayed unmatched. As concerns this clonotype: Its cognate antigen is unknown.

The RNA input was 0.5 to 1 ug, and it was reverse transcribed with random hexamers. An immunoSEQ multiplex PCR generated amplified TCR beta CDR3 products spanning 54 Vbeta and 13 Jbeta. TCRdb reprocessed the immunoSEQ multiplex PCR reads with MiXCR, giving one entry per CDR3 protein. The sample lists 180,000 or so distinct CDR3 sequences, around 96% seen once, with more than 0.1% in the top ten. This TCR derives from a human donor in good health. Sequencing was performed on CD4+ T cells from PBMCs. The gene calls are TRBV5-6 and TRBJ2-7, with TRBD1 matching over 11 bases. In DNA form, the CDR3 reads TGTGCCAGCAGCTTGGGGACAGGGGGCCGGGAGCAGTACTTC. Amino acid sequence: CASSLGTGGREQYF.